The 8 T cell receptor beta chains below all came from one sample that was sequenced in a study of shared clonotypes between healthy human individuals. Clones were read by immunoSEQ multiplex PCR, and TCRdb kept only the in-frame ones, dropping some. The table lists fewer than 1.8 million clones, less than 99% of them singletons. The sample taken for sequencing was naive CD4+ T cells sorted from blood. This sample's subset: CD45RA+ positively selected. These receptors all stem from a man aged 25 to 40 in good health.

The CDR3 sequence is CASRDRVSTDTQYF. The CDR3 DNA sequence: TGTGCCAGTAGAGACAGGGTGAGCACAGATACGCAGTATTTT. The V gene is TRBV19, the J gene TRBJ2-3; 7 bases are shared with TRBD1. Germline V gene data show CDR1 as LNHDA and CDR2 as SQIVND (reference sequence). V trimming: 6 bases; J trimming: 0 bases; junction bases outside the gene matches: 3. The CDR3 runs 14 residues.

The chain employs TRBV6-5 and TRBJ1-1, with 9 nucleotides matching TRBD1. Trimming removed 6 bases from V and 4 bases from J; junction bases left unmatched: 6. This CDR3 is 14 amino acids long. Germline V lookup: CDR1 MNHEY, CDR2 SVGAGI. This CDR3 reads CASRRDRVITEAFF. As DNA, the CDR3 is TGTGCCAGCAGACGGGACAGGGTAATCACTGAAGCTTTCTTT.

This chain joins TRBV7-9 and TRBJ1-4, with TRBD1 matching over 11 bases. Germline V gene sequence: CDR1 SEHNR, CDR2 FQNEAQ (reference sequence). Trimming took 9 bases from V and 1 from J; bases not matched to a gene: 10. The CDR3 is 17 amino acids. The CDR3 loop reads CASRRTGGFGTNEKLFF. The CDR3 DNA follows: TGTGCCAGTCGCAGGACAGGGGGCTTTGGAACTAATGAAAAACTGTTTTTT.

The chain joins TRBV9 to TRBJ2-1; D may be TRBD2 (6 bases). Trimming took off 4 bases at V and 14 bases at J, with 22 bases between the two ends. This CDR3 contains 14 residues. Germline lookup yields CDR1 SGDLS and CDR2 YYNGEE. CDR3 bases: TGTGCCAGCAGCCCGAGGATTGCGGGGACGGAAAAGTTCTTC. Translation: CASSPRIAGTEKFF.

The chain employs TRBV30 and TRBJ2-7; D unclear. Germline V gene sequence: CDR1 GTSNPN, CDR2 SVGIG (reference sequence). There are 11 residues in the CDR3. V lost 0 bases and J 10 bases, leaving 10 bases between the germline ends. CDR3 DNA sequence: TGTGCCTGGAGTGTACAAACTTTCCAGTACTTC. Translating gives CAWSVQTFQYF. The whole variable domain, filled in from reference TRBV30 and TRBJ2-7, reads SQTIHQWPATLVQPVGSPLSLECTVEGTSNPNLYWYRQAAGRGLQLLFYSVGIGQISSEVPQNLSASRPQDRQFILSSKKLLLSDSGFYLCAWSVQTFQYFGPGTRLTVT.

The chain has TRBV10-1 and TRBJ2-7, with a possible D match to TRBD1 (5 bases). V was clipped by 5 bases and J by 6 bases, with 8 bases between them. The CDR3 consists of 11 residues. CDR1 is WNHNN and CDR2 is SYGVQD in the germline V gene (reference sequence). CDR3 protein: CASSQGFEQYF. The CDR3 coding sequence is TGCGCCAGCAGTCAGGGTTTCGAGCAGTACTTC.

The gene calls are TRBV7-9 and TRBJ2-6; unclear D gene. V was cut by 1 base and J by 1 base, with 17 bases left in between. CDR1 is SEHNR and CDR2 is FQNEAQ in the germline V gene (reference sequence). This CDR3 is 19 amino acids long. The CDR3 loop reads CASSLGSLLWVSGANVLTF. DNA of the CDR3: TGTGCCAGCAGCTTAGGGTCTCTTTTGTGGGTTTCTGGGGCCAACGTCCTGACTTTC.

The chain joins TRBV5-1 to TRBJ2-3; possible D gene TRBD1, 6 bases. This CDR3 contains 14 residues. The germline V gene has CDR1 SGHRS and CDR2 YFSETQ. V was clipped by 1 base and J by 2 bases, with 8 bases between them. As DNA, the CDR3 is TGCGCCAGCAGCTTGAACAGGGACACAGATACGCAGTATTTT. This codes for CASSLNRDTDTQYF.